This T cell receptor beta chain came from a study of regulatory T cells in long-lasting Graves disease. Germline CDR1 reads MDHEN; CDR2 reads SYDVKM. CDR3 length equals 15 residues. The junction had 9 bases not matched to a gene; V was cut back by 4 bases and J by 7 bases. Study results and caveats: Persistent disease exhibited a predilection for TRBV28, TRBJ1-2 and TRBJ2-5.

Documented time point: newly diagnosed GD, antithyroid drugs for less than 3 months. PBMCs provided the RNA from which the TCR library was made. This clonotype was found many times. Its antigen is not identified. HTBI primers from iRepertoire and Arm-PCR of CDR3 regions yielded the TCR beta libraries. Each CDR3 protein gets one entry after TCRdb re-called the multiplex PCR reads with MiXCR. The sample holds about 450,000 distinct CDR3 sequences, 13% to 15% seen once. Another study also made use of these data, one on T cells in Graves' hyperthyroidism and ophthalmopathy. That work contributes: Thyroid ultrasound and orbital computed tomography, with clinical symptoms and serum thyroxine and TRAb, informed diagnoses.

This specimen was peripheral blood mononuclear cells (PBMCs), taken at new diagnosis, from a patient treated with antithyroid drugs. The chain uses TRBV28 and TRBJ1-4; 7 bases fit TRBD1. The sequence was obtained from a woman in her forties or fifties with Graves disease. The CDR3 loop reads CASSSAPTGSEKLFF. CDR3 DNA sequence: TGTGCCAGCAGTTCCGCCCCGACAGGGAGTGAAAAACTGTTTTTT. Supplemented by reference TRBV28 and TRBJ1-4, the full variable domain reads DVKVTQSSRYLVKRTGEKVFLECVQDMDHENMFWYRQDPGLGLRLIYFSYDVKMKEKGDIPEGYSVSREKKERFSLILESASTNQTSMYLCASSSAPTGSEKLFFGSGTQLSVL.